These 28 T cell receptor beta chains were sequenced from one sample in a study of blood T cells in healthy people across ages. Through a sample-barcoded 5' primer and a J-beta primer mix, a second PCR was run for roughly 6 to 11 cycles. Via MiXCR, TCRdb re-called the 5' RACE reads, giving one row per CDR3 protein. Among about 680,000 distinct CDR3 sequences listed, 49% were seen once. The sample consisted of blood. These receptors originate from a woman aged 55-75 years in good health.

The chain combines TRBV2 with TRBJ2-5; D might be TRBD2 (5 bases). The DNA matches TRBJ2-7 better at its end, which makes the J call doubtful. Germline V lookup: CDR1 SNHLY, CDR2 FYNNEI. CDR3 size: 12 residues. The CDR3 DNA reads TGTGCCAGCAGTGTGCGGGCCTACGAGCAGTACTTC. Protein sequence: CASSVRAYEQYF.

The chain couples TRBV7-2 to TRBJ2-3; unclear D gene. This CDR3 is 13 amino acids long. Germline-derived CDR1 and CDR2 are SGHTA and FQGNSA. Trimming shortened V by 2 bases and J by 6 bases, and 9 bases separated the two germline ends. The CDR3 region is CASSLMSWDTQYF. DNA of the CDR3: TGTGCCAGCAGCTTAATGAGTTGGGATACGCAGTATTTT.

This clonotype is a singleton in its sample. The chain recombines TRBV27 with TRBJ1-5; TRBD1 might be the D (5 bases). The CDR3 totals 15 residues. The V and J ends lost 2 bases and 4 bases respectively, with 12 bases between them. Per germline, CDR1 MNHEY and CDR2 SMNVEV (reference sequence). The CDR3 DNA follows: TGTGCCAGCAGTTTACGTGCGGCAGGGAATCAGCCCCAGCATTTT. This codes for CASSLRAAGNQPQHF.

The chain uses TRBV20-1 and TRBJ2-7, with D unresolved. CDR3 length: 12 amino acids. The ends were cut back, 3 bases at V and 1 base at J, with 7 bases in the middle. Germline lookup yields CDR1 DFQATT and CDR2 SNEGSKA (reference sequence). The CDR3 sequence is CSASSTSYEQYF. The CDR3 nucleotides are TGCAGTGCTAGTTCGACTTCCTACGAGCAGTACTTC.

In regard to this clonotype: Relative to the germline gene, one junction end is altered; a read error may explain this. The chain has TRBV20-1 and TRBJ2-1; 8 bases are shared with TRBD2. Germline values: CDR1 DFQATT, CDR2 SNEGSKA (reference sequence). CDR3 size: 15 residues. The CDR3 DNA sequence: TGCAGTGGTAGAGCGAACGGGAGGGCCGATAATGAGCAGTTCTTC. Translated: CSGRANGRADNEQFF.

This clonotype has a handful of counts. This sequence joins TRBV29-1 and TRBJ2-5; 8 bases line up with TRBD1. The V and J ends lost 4 bases and 0 bases, in that order; junction bases with no gene match: 7. The CDR3 consists of 15 residues. CDR1 and CDR2 (germline): SQVTM, ANQGSEA. CDR3 region: CSVVRYRGYQETQYF. The DNA for the CDR3 is TGCAGCGTTGTCCGGTACAGGGGGTACCAAGAGACCCAGTACTTC.

V and J are TRBV20-1 and TRBJ2-3; 7 nucleotides line up with TRBD1. Per germline, CDR1 DFQATT and CDR2 SNEGSKA (reference sequence). V lost 6 bases and J lost 0; bases outside the gene matches: 6. CDR3 length equals 14 residues. CDR3 DNA: TGCAGTGCCGCCGGGACAGAAAGCACAGATACGCAGTATTTT. It is translated as CSAAGTESTDTQYF.

This clonotype was seen only a few times. The chain links TRBV20-1 to TRBJ2-1; 16 bases match TRBD2. The CDR3 has 15 residues. CDR1 is DFQATT, CDR2 SNEGSKA, per germline (reference sequence). Losses at the gene ends were 6 bases for V and 7 bases for J; bases not matched to a gene: 6. For the CDR3, the DNA is TGCAGTGCCAGGGGGGGACTAGCGGGAGGGAATGAGCAGTTCTTC. Translating it yields CSARGGLAGGNEQFF.

This rearrangement joins TRBV20-1 to TRBJ2-7, with D perhaps matching TRBD1 or TRBD2 (5 bases each). Germline V gene data show CDR1 as DFQATT and CDR2 as SNEGSKA (reference sequence). V gave up 6 bases and J gave up 6 bases, with 21 bases separating them. This CDR3 has 14 residues. CDR3: CSAIRDPRSFEQYF. The CDR3 region has the DNA TGCAGTGCCATCCGGGACCCCAGGAGTTTCGAGCAGTACTTC.

The chain links TRBV5-1 to TRBJ2-5; TRBD1 might be the D (5 bases). The V end lost 1 base, the J end lost 5 bases, and 12 bases lay between the germline ends. Germline V gene data show CDR1 as SGHRS and CDR2 as YFSETQ. The CDR3 consists of 14 residues. The CDR3: CASSLSGARETQYF. CDR3 in DNA: TGCGCCAGCAGCTTGAGTGGGGCCCGCGAGACCCAGTACTTC.

The V call is TRBV29-1, the J call TRBJ1-1; a weak D match, TRBD1 (6 bases). The germline V and J ends were trimmed by 2 bases and 1 base, with 11 bases remaining between them. CDR1 and CDR2 (germline): SQVTM, ANQGSEA. The CDR3 runs to 14 residues. CDR3: CSVELQGRNTEAFF. Written as DNA, the CDR3 is TGCAGCGTTGAACTACAGGGTAGGAACACTGAAGCTTTCTTT.

The chain carries TRBV7-2 and TRBJ1-4; tentatively, D is TRBD1 (5 bases). In germline, CDR1 is SGHTA, CDR2 FQGNSA. The CDR3 loop spans 13 amino acids. The germline V and J ends were trimmed by 5 bases and 5 bases, with 9 bases remaining between them. Here the CDR3 reads CASSRGANEKLFF. DNA for the CDR3: TGTGCCAGCAGCCGAGGGGCGAATGAAAAACTGTTTTTT.

The chain links TRBV20-1 to TRBJ1-4; D uncertain. The V and J ends lost 3 bases and 4 bases respectively, with 3 bases between them. Germline CDR1 reads DFQATT; CDR2 reads SNEGSKA (reference sequence). CDR3 length: 11 residues. The CDR3: CSASSNEKLFF. CDR3 nucleotide sequence: TGCAGTGCTAGCAGTAATGAAAAACTGTTTTTT.

As regards this clonotype: A read error may explain this, as a much larger clone is one base away. The rearrangement joins TRBV6-2 or TRBV6-3 to TRBJ2-6; D is uncertain. This CDR3 is 14 amino acids long. Germline CDR1 MNHEY, CDR2 SVGEGT. The V end was cut by 5 bases, the J end by 0 bases, with 5 bases between. CDR3 protein: CASSDFSGANVLTF. As DNA, the CDR3 is TGTGCCAGCAGTGACTTCTCTGGGGCCAACGTCCTGACTTTC.

This chain uses TRBV28 with TRBJ2-7; 7 bases map to TRBD2. V trimming: 2 bases; J trimming: 3 bases; junction bases outside the gene matches: 10. The germline V gene has CDR1 MDHEN and CDR2 SYDVKM. There are 16 residues in the CDR3. The CDR3 DNA reads as TGTGCCAGCAGTTTAGAACGGGAGGCCTTCCACTACGAGCAGTACTTC. Its translation is CASSLEREAFHYEQYF.

This clonotype has just a few counts. The chain carries TRBV7-2 and TRBJ2-7; D call uncertain. The CDR3 has 14 residues. CDR1 is SGHTA and CDR2 is FQGNSA in the germline V gene. Trimming took off 2 bases at V and 2 bases at J, with 10 bases between the two ends. The DNA for the CDR3 is TGTGCCAGCAGCTTACATCTCGGTACCTACGAGCAGTACTTC. Translation: CASSLHLGTYEQYF.

This chain joins TRBV5-1 and TRBJ2-7; TRBD2 matches 11 bases. Germline lookup yields CDR1 SGHRS and CDR2 YFSETQ. The V segment lost 1 base and the J segment 3 bases; nucleotides outside the gene matches: 15. CDR3 length: 19 residues. Here the CDR3 reads CASSLRPGGGLAGGYEQYF. As DNA, the CDR3 is TGCGCCAGCAGCTTGAGGCCAGGGGGCGGTCTAGCGGGAGGCTACGAGCAGTACTTC.

This clonotype has a handful of counts. The chain uses TRBV4-3 and TRBJ2-4; D is perhaps TRBD1 (7 bases). Germline loops: CDR1 LGHNA, CDR2 YSLEER. This CDR3 contains 19 residues. V shed 0 bases and J shed 0 bases, with 18 bases lying between them. CDR3 residues: CASSQEFGGTDLAKNIQYF. The CDR3 nucleotides are TGCGCCAGCAGCCAAGAATTTGGGGGGACAGACTTAGCCAAAAACATTCAGTACTTC.

Regarding this clonotype: An end of the junction does not agree with germline; a read error may underlie this. The chain is built from TRBV20-1 and TRBJ2-7; no reliable D call. Looked up from germline, CDR1 is DFQATT and CDR2 is SNEGSKA (reference sequence). The CDR3 is 11 residues long. The CDR3 coding sequence is TGCGGTGCTAGAGACCTCGGGCAGCAGTACTTC. Translated: CGARDLGQQYF.

The gene calls are TRBV7-9 and TRBJ2-1; TRBD1 matches at 10 bases. Germline values: CDR1 SEHNR, CDR2 FQNEAQ (reference sequence). V shed 4 bases and J 6 bases; nucleotides not matched to a gene: 6. CDR3 length: 15 residues. CDR3 nucleotide sequence: TGTGCCAGCAGCTCGACAGGGGGCGGAAGCAATGAGCAGTTCTTC. Its protein is CASSSTGGGSNEQFF.

The chain is built from TRBV25-1 and TRBJ2-3, with 8 nucleotides matching TRBD1. Trimming cost V 6 bases and J 10 bases; bases outside gene matches: 3. The CDR3 loop spans 11 amino acids. The germline V gene has CDR1 MGHDK and CDR2 SYGVNS. CDR3: CASRQDRAQYF. DNA for the CDR3: TGTGCCAGCAGGCAGGACAGGGCGCAGTATTTT.

As to this clonotype: A clone one base away is much larger, so this may be a read error. The chain joins TRBV5-4 to TRBJ2-1; 9 bases agree with TRBD2. Germline V CDR1 and CDR2: SGHNT, YYREEE (reference sequence). Trimming at V came to 6 bases and at J to 8 bases, leaving 15 bases not matched to a gene. The CDR3 runs 16 residues. The CDR3 reads CASNLYSGSGFDEQFF. DNA of the CDR3: TGTGCCAGCAACTTATATAGCGGGAGCGGCTTCGATGAGCAGTTCTTC.

This clonotype was seen many times. This chain links TRBV4-2 with TRBJ2-7; a weak D match, TRBD1 (6 bases). In germline, CDR1 is LGHNA, CDR2 YNFKEQ. This CDR3 has 15 residues. V shed 0 bases and J shed 6 bases, with 15 bases lying between them. CDR3 coding DNA: TGTGCCAGCAGCCAAGAAGGGGGTAGCAAGGGCGAGCAGTACTTC. Its translation: CASSQEGGSKGEQYF.

The chain couples TRBV6-1 to TRBJ2-1; 9 bases are a match to TRBD2. J gave up 2 bases and V 6 bases, and 5 bases lay outside the gene matches. Germline lookup yields CDR1 MNHNS and CDR2 SASEGT. CDR3 length: 15 residues. CDR3: CASSRAGGAYNEQFF. CDR3 DNA: TGTGCCAGCAGCAGAGCGGGAGGCGCCTACAATGAGCAGTTCTTC.

This clonotype was seen more than once but under ten times. The CDR3 sequence: CASTGQNDHSPLHF. The DNA of the CDR3 is TGTGCCAGCACCGGACAGAACGATCATTCACCCCTCCACTTT. The chain couples TRBV7-2 to TRBJ1-6; D is possibly TRBD1 (6 bases). This CDR3 contains 14 residues. The V gene lost 7 bases and the J gene lost 8 bases, with 15 bases spanning the gap. Looked up from germline, CDR1 is SGHTA and CDR2 is FQGNSA.

The table lists this clonotype with many counts. The chain links TRBV7-2 to TRBJ2-1; possible D gene TRBD1, 6 bases. The germline V and J ends were trimmed by 5 bases and 9 bases, with 8 bases remaining between them. The CDR3 runs 11 residues. CDR1 is SGHTA, CDR2 FQGNSA, per germline. This CDR3 is CASSRGGEQFF. The CDR3 DNA reads as TGTGCCAGCAGCAGAGGGGGTGAGCAGTTCTTC.

As regards this clonotype: Its ends do not fully match the called genes, so a read error is possible. The chain uses TRBV20-1 and TRBJ2-1; D possibly corresponds to TRBD2 (6 bases). The CDR3 is made up of 15 amino acids. Germline assignment: CDR1 DFQATT and CDR2 SNEGSKA (reference sequence). Here the CDR3 DNA reads TGCAATGCTAGAGATTGGGTAGCGGAAGTCCATGGGCAGTTCTTC. Its translation: CNARDWVAEVHGQFF.

J is TRBJ2-1 and V is TRBV5-1; TRBD1 is a possible D gene (7 bases). The DNA end lines up better with TRBJ2-7; the J call may be wrong. Germline V CDR1 and CDR2: SGHRS, YFSETQ. CDR3 length: 17 amino acids. The CDR3 sequence: CASSSGGRQGSSYEQYF. CDR3 DNA: TGCGCCAGCAGCTCAGGGGGGCGTCAAGGGTCGTCTTACGAGCAGTACTTC.